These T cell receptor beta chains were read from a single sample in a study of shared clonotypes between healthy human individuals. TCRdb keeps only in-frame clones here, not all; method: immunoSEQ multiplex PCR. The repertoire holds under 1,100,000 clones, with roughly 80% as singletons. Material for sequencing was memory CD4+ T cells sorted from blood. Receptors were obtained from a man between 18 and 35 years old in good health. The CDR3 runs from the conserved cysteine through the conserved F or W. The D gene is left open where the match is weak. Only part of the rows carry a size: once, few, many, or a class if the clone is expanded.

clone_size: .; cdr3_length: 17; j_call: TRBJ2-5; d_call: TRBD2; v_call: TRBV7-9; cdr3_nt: TGTGCCAGCAGCCCCCGTAGCCAGGCGGGAGGTAGGGAGACCCAGTACTTC; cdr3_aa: CASSPRSQAGGRETQYF
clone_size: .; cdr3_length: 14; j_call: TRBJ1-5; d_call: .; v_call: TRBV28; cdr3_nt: TGTGCCAGCAGTGAGCAGGAAGGCAATCAGCCCCAGCATTTT; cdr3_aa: CASSEQEGNQPQHF
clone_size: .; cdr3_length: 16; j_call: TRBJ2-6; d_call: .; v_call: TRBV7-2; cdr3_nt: TGTGCCAGCAGCTTATTGTCTAACTCTGGGGCCAACGTCCTGACTTTC; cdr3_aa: CASSLLSNSGANVLTF
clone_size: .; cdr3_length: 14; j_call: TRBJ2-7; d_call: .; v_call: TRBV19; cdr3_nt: TGTGCCAGTAGGACCGGGACTGGAACCTACGAGCAGTACTTC; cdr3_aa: CASRTGTGTYEQYF
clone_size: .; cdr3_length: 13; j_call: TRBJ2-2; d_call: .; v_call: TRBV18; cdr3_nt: TGTGCCAGCTCACCAGCTGACACCGGGGAGCTGTTTTTT; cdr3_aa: CASSPADTGELFF
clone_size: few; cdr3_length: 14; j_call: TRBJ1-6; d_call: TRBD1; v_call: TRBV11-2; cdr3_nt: TGTGCCAGCAACAGTCAGGGGGATAATTCACCCCTCCACTTT; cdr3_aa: CASNSQGDNSPLHF
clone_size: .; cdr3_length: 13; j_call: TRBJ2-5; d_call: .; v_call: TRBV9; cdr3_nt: TGTGCCAGCAGCGCCACCACAGTGGGGACCCAGTACTTC; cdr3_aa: CASSATTVGTQYF
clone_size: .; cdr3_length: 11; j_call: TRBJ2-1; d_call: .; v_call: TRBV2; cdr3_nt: TGTGCCAGCAGGGTAGTGAATGAGCAGTTCTTC; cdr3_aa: CASRVVNEQFF
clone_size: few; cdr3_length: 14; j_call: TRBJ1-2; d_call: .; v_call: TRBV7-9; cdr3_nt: TGTGCCAGCAGCTTCGGGGCCCGACAGGATGGCTACACCTTC; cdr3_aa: CASSFGARQDGYTF
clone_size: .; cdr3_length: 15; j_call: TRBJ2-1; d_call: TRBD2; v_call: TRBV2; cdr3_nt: TGTGCCAGCAGTCTAGCGGGAGCGTCCTACAATGAGCAGTTCTTC; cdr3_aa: CASSLAGASYNEQFF
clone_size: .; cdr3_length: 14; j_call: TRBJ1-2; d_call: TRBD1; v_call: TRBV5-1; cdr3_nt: TGCGCCAGCAGCTTGGAGGGACAGGGATCTGGCTACACCTTC; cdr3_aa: CASSLEGQGSGYTF
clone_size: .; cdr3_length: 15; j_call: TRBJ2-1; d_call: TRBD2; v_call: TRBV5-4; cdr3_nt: TGTGCCAGCGGGACTCCGGGACTAGCTACCAATGAGCAGTTCTTC; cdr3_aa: CASGTPGLATNEQFF
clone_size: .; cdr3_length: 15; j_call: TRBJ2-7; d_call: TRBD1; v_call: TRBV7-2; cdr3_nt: TGTGCCAGCAGCTTAAGTCTGGACAGGGCGTACGAGCAGTACTTC; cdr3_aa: CASSLSLDRAYEQYF
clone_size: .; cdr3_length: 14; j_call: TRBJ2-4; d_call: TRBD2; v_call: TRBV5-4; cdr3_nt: TGTGCCAGCAGCTGGGGAGGGCAGAAAAACATTCAGTACTTC; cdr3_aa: CASSWGGQKNIQYF
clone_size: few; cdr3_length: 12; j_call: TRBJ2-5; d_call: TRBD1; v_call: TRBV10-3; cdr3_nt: TGTGCCATCAGGGACAGGGGGGAGACCCAGTACTTC; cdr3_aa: CAIRDRGETQYF
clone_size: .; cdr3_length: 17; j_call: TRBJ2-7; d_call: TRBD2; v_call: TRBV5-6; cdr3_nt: TGTGCCAGCAGCGCTGCCGGGACTAGCGGGATGCGGTACGAGCAGTACTTC; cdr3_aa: CASSAAGTSGMRYEQYF
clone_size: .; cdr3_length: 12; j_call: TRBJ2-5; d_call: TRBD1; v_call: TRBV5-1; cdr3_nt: TGCGCCAGCAGCTTGGACAGGGGTGAGCAGTACTTC; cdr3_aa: CASSLDRGEQYF
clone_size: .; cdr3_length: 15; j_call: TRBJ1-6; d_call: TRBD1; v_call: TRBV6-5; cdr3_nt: TGTGCCAGCAGCCGCGGACAGGCCAGGGATTCACCCCTCCACTTT; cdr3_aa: CASSRGQARDSPLHF
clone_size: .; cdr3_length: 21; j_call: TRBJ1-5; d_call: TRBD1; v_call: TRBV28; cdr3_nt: TGTGCCAGCAGTTTTAGCGGGACAGGGGGTTGGTCGGTGAAGTTTCGGCAGCCCCAGCATTTT; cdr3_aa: CASSFSGTGGWSVKFRQPQHF
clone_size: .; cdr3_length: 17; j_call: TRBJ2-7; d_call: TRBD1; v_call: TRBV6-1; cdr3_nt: TGTGCCAGCAGTGCCGCAATGATCGGGACAGGGTCTTACGAGCAGTACTTC; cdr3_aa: CASSAAMIGTGSYEQYF
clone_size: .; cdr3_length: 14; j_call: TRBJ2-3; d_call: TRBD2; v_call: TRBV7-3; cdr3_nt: TGTGCCAGCAGCTCCCGGGGGGTGGCAGATACGCAGTATTTT; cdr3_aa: CASSSRGVADTQYF
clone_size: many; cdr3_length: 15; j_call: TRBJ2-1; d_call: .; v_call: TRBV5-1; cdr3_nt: TGCGCCAGCAGCCCTGGGACCACAACCTGGGATGAGCAGTTCTTC; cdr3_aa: CASSPGTTTWDEQFF
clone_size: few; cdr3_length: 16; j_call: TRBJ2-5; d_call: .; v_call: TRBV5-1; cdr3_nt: TGCGCCAGCAGCTTGGCCCTCGGGGGGCGGAAAGAGACCCAGTACTTC; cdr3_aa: CASSLALGGRKETQYF
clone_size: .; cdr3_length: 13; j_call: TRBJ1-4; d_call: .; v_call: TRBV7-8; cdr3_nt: TGTGCCAGCAGCTCCCTGGGGGATGAAAAACTGTTTTTT; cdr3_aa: CASSSLGDEKLFF
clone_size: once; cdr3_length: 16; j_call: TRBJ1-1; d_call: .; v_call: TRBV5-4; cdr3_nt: TGTGCCAGCACCTCAGGGCGGGGGGCCCGAAACACTGAAGCTTTCTTT; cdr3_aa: CASTSGRGARNTEAFF
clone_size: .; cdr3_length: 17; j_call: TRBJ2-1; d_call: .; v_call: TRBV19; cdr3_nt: TGTGCCAGTAGGTTCTTCGGGGTGCCTAGCGCCTACAATGAGCAGTTCTTC; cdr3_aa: CASRFFGVPSAYNEQFF
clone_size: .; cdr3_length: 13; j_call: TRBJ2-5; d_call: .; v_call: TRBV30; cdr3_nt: TGTGCCTGGGGACGGGGGCCAGGGGAGACCCAGTACTTC; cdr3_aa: CAWGRGPGETQYF
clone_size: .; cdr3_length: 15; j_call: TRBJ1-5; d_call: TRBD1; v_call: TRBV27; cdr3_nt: TGTGCCAGCAGGCCCGGGACAGGGGGCGATCAGCCCCAGCATTTT; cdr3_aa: CASRPGTGGDQPQHF
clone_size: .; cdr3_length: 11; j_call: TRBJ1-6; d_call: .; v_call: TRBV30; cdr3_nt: TGTGCCTGGGCGGATAATTCACCCCTCCACTTT; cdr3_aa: CAWADNSPLHF
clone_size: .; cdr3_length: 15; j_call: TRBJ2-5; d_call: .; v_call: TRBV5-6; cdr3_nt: TGTGCCAGCAGCCCCCATCTAGGCCGGGAAAAGACCCAGTACTTC; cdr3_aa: CASSPHLGREKTQYF
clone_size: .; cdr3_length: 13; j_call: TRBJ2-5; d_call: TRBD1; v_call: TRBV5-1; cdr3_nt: TGCGCCAGCAGCATAGACAGGGTAGAGACCCAGTACTTC; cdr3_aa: CASSIDRVETQYF
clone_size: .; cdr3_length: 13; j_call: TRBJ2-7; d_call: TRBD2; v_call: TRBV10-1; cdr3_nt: TGCGCCAGCAGTCCCGGGGGGTCGTACGAGCAGTACTTC; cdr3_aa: CASSPGGSYEQYF
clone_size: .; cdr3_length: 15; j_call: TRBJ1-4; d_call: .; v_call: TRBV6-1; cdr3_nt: TGTGCCAGCAGTGTATCCGGGGGGCGCTGGGAAAAACTGTTTTTT; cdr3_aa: CASSVSGGRWEKLFF
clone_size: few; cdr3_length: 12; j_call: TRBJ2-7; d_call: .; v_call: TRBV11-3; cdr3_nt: TGTGCCAGCAGCTTGGATACAGGGGAGCAGTACTTC; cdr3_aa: CASSLDTGEQYF
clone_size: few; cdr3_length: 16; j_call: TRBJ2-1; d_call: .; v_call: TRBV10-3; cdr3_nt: TGTGCCATCAGTGGGGGTCAGAGGGCCGCCTACAATGAGCAGTTCTTC; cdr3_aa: CAISGGQRAAYNEQFF
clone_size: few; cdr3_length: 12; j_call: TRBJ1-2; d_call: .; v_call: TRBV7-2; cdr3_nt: TGTGCCAGCACCTCAAATCAGCACGGCTACACCTTC; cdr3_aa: CASTSNQHGYTF
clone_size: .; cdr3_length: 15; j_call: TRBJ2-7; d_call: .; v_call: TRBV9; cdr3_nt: TGTGCCAGCAGCGCGGGGGACCGCGGCTCCTACGAGCAGTACTTC; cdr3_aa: CASSAGDRGSYEQYF
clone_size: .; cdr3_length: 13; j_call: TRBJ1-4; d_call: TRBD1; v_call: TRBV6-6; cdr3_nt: TGTGCCAGCAGTTCGGGACAGGGAGGAAAACTGTTTTTT; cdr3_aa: CASSSGQGGKLFF
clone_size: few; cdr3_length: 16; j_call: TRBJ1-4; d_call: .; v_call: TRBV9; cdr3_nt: TGTGCCAGCAGCCGCGGCGTCGGACAGTTTAATGAAAAACTGTTTTTT; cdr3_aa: CASSRGVGQFNEKLFF
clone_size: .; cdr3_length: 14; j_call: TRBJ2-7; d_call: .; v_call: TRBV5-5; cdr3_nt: TGTGCCAGCAGGCCACGTCTAGCAACTTACGAGCAGTACTTC; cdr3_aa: CASRPRLATYEQYF
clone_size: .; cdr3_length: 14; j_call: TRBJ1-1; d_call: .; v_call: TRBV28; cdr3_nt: TGTGCCAGCAGTTTATTTGGTCTTTTCACTGAAGCTTTCTTT; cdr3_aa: CASSLFGLFTEAFF
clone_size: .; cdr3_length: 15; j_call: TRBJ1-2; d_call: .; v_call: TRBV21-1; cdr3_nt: TGTGCCAGCAGCGATCGGGGTCTCTATACCTATGGCTACACCTTC; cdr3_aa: CASSDRGLYTYGYTF
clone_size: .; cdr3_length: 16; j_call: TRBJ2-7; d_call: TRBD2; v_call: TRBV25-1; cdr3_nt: TGTGCCAGCAGCTCAGCGGGAGGGTACTTCTCCTACGAGCAGTACTTC; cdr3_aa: CASSSAGGYFSYEQYF
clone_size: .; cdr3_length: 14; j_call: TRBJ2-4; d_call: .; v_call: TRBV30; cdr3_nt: TGTGCCTGGAGTGTACGGGCGGGGATAAACATTCAGTACTTC; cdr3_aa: CAWSVRAGINIQYF
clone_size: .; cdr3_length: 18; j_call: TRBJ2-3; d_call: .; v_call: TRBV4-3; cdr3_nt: TGCGCCAGCAGCCAGGCTATCGGTAGACGGACTAGCACAGATACGCAGTATTTT; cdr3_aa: CASSQAIGRRTSTDTQYF
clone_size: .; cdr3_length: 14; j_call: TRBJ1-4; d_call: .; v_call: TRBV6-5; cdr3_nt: TGTGCCAGCAGTTACGAGGCAACTAATGAAAAACTGTTTTTT; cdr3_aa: CASSYEATNEKLFF
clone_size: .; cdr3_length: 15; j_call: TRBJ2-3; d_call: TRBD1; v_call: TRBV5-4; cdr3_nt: TGTGCCAGCAGCTTGGGCGGGACAGGGAGCTACTCGCAGTATTTT; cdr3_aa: CASSLGGTGSYSQYF
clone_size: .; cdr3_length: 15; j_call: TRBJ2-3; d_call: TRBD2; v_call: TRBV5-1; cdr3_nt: TGCGCCAGCGGATATGGGACTAGCGGCACAGATACGCAGTATTTT; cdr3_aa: CASGYGTSGTDTQYF
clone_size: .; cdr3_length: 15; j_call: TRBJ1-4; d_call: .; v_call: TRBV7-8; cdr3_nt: TGTGCCAGCAGCTTCAGGGGTGCAACTAATGAAAAACTGTTTTTT; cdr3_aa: CASSFRGATNEKLFF
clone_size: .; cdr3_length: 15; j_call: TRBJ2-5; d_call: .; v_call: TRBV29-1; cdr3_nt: TGCAGCGCTTCTGGGGGTTCGCTCCCCGAAGAGACCCAGTACTTC; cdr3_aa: CSASGGSLPEETQYF